This record looks at one T cell receptor beta chain sequence and its context. This clone was counted a single time. Its antigen target is currently unknown. Per-nucleotide qualities are absent, and no much larger clonotype sits a single base away. The sample is drawn from a study of control samples from healthy donors and cancer patients (dated by TCRdb to 2020 to 2021). Relative to germline, V is missing 6 bases and J is missing 6 bases, with 8 bases of the junction outside any gene match. CDR3 length: 14 amino acids, cysteine to phenylalanine. The CDR3 DNA has 42 bases and is translated from base 1. CDR1 MNHEY and CDR2 SMNVEV are derived from the germline V gene (reference sequence). Libraries were prepared through the immunoSEQ multiplex PCR assay. TCRdb mirrors the immuneACCESS table, restricted to in-frame sequences. Some clones are absent from its copies; in checked studies, under half trace to an unresolved V gene, and the reason for the others is unknown. A total of approximately 110,000 clones appear in this sample, under 90% of them only once. The biggest ten clones account for under 15% of the sample.

This TCR was sampled from a woman between 45 and 65 years old in good health. Specimen: blood. The rearrangement combines TRBV27 with TRBJ2-7, with 10 central nucleotides matching TRBD2. The DNA sequence reads TGTGCCAGCAGGATGACTAGCGGGTTGAGCGAGCAGTACTTC. This encodes CASRMTSGLSEQYF.